Listed below are T cell receptor beta chains from one sample, sequenced in a study of beta chain features in type 1 diabetes. Some clones are missing from TCRdb's copy, which holds only in-frame ones; the method was immunoSEQ multiplex PCR. The sample yields more than 300,000 clones, roughly 8% seen once. Sample: central memory CD4+ T cells from blood. The receptor set was obtained from a woman in her late teens or twenties in good health. Each CDR3 is given with its conserved first and last residue. A D gene is named only where the DNA matches it firmly. Clone size is not always given. Where it is, it says once, few, many or a class for expanded clones.

V gene	clone size	J gene	D gene	CDR3 DNA	CDR3 protein
TRBV2	.	TRBJ2-3	.	TGTGCCAGCAGGCAAGATAGCACAGATACGCAGTATTTT	CASRQDSTDTQYF
TRBV28	many	TRBJ1-2	.	TGTGCCAGCACGGAGCGGGGGCGGGGTGGCTACACCTTC	CASTERGRGGYTF
TRBV6-1	.	TRBJ1-2	.	TGTGCCAGCAGTCACCGGGACTACGGCTACACCTTC	CASSHRDYGYTF
TRBV7-2	few	TRBJ2-7	.	TGTGCCAGCAGCTTAGGTGGGGACTCGGGGCAGTACTTC	CASSLGGDSGQYF
TRBV9	.	TRBJ2-7	TRBD2	TGTGCCAGCAGCGTAGGCTGGACTAGCGGGTTCGGTGCCTACGAGCAGTACTTC	CASSVGWTSGFGAYEQYF
TRBV6-5	few	TRBJ2-1	.	TGTGCCAGCAGTTACTCGCGGGGGCTAACGAATGAGCAGTTCTTC	CASSYSRGLTNEQFF
TRBV18	few	TRBJ2-7	TRBD2	TGTGCCAGCTCGCCGGGAGAGTCGGGAGGATTCGAGCAGTACTTC	CASSPGESGGFEQYF
TRBV27	.	TRBJ2-6	.	TGTGCCAGCCCCCCCGGAAGACTACCCGATAGCTCTGGGGCCAACGTCCTGACTTTC	CASPPGRLPDSSGANVLTF
TRBV18	.	TRBJ2-5	.	TGTGCCAGCTCACCGGGGGCTCAAGAGACCCAGTACTTC	CASSPGAQETQYF
TRBV2	.	TRBJ1-1	.	TGTGCCAGCCGCAAGCTTCTGGGAACTGAAGCTTTCTTT	CASRKLLGTEAFF